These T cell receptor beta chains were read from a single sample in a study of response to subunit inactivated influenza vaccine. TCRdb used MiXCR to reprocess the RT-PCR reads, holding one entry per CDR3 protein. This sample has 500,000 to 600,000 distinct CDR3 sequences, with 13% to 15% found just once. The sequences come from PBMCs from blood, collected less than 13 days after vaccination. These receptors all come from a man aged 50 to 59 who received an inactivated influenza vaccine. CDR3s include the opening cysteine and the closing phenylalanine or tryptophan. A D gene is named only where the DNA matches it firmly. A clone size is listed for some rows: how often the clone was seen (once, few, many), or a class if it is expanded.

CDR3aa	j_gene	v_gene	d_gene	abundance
CASTTVFEQFF	TRBJ2-1	TRBV2	-	many
CASALAGQETQHF	TRBJ2-5	TRBV11-2	TRBD2	-
CASSLGSGGTDTQYF	TRBJ2-3	TRBV7-2	TRBD2	-
CASSLSTGGWETQYF	TRBJ2-5	TRBV27	TRBD1	-
CASSLSTLESQYF	TRBJ2-7	TRBV5-1	-	-
CSAYPSSGTQYF	TRBJ2-5	TRBV20-1	-	-
CASSLWLTGPSYEQYF	TRBJ2-7	TRBV28	-	few
CASSLGRATGELFF	TRBJ2-2	TRBV7-2	-	few
CASSEGALGQETQYF	TRBJ2-5	TRBV2	-	few
CASSQLNGGEQDTQYF	TRBJ2-3	TRBV4-1	TRBD2	-
CASSLASLSRADTQYF	TRBJ2-3	TRBV7-8	-	-
CASSQQDYEQYF	TRBJ2-7	TRBV14	-	many
CASSPPGLAGGPTYEQYF	TRBJ2-7	TRBV18	TRBD2	few
CASTPLGVNEQFF	TRBJ2-1	TRBV6-6	-	many
CSARGGTLQETQYF	TRBJ2-5	TRBV20-1	-	few
CASRPRPGHRNRRNTGELFF	TRBJ2-2	TRBV11-1	-	many
CASSQGTYNSPLHF	TRBJ1-6	TRBV6-1	-	few
CASRTGNEQFF	TRBJ2-1	TRBV2	-	-
CASSWGQNYEQYF	TRBJ2-7	TRBV7-6	TRBD1	-
CASSPSGQGFTYEQYF	TRBJ2-7	TRBV6-1	TRBD1	-
CASSTTGADTQYF	TRBJ2-3	TRBV7-3	TRBD1	many
CAISEGTEFFGQFF	TRBJ2-1	TRBV10-3	TRBD1	-
CATLLGRTSYSNQPQHF	TRBJ1-5	TRBV6-2/TRBV6-3	-	-
CASSESGGWSNTEAFF	TRBJ1-1	TRBV6-1	-	-
CASSLKVAGANVLTF	TRBJ2-6	TRBV7-2	-	few
CAISSGGAGNEQFF	TRBJ2-1	TRBV10-3	TRBD2	few
CSARVSGRYETQYF	TRBJ2-5	TRBV20-1	TRBD2	few
CASSLEVAGELFF	TRBJ2-2	TRBV5-1	-	many
CASIRDRLFTDTQYF	TRBJ2-3	TRBV7-8	-	few
CAWSRVAGTYYTGELFF	TRBJ2-2	TRBV30	TRBD2	-
CASSPGTGGWSEQFF	TRBJ2-1	TRBV4-1	TRBD1	-
CSVATGNQPQHF	TRBJ1-5	TRBV29-1	TRBD1	-
CSARVGWDEQYF	TRBJ2-7	TRBV20-1	-	few
CASSQDRYYEQYF	TRBJ2-7	TRBV5-1	-	few
CATSDPTSVNHNEQFF	TRBJ2-1	TRBV24-1	TRBD2	few
CSASLQGPQETQYF	TRBJ2-5	TRBV20-1	-	few
CASSLETNTQYF	TRBJ2-3	TRBV11-2	-	-
CASSLGFSTNEKLFF	TRBJ1-4	TRBV7-8	-	few
CASSPAQGAYNEQFF	TRBJ2-1	TRBV11-2	TRBD1	-
CATSVRNTGELFF	TRBJ2-2	TRBV24-1	-	-
CASSHSSGQSLYEQYF	TRBJ2-7	TRBV28	-	-
CASSEALLSSYNEQFF	TRBJ2-1	TRBV2	-	few
CASSPGAHEQYF	TRBJ2-7	TRBV6-2/TRBV6-3	-	few
CASSLVGRGPDTQYF	TRBJ2-3	TRBV5-1	TRBD1	-
CASSLVPSPGETQYF	TRBJ2-5	TRBV5-1	-	-
CASSVMYQETQYF	TRBJ2-5	TRBV9	-	many
CASSLGPSRYNEQFF	TRBJ2-1	TRBV7-7	-	few
CDSSLRGNTIYF	TRBJ1-3	TRBV7-2	-	-
CASSQSGAGYEQYF	TRBJ2-7	TRBV4-3	-	few